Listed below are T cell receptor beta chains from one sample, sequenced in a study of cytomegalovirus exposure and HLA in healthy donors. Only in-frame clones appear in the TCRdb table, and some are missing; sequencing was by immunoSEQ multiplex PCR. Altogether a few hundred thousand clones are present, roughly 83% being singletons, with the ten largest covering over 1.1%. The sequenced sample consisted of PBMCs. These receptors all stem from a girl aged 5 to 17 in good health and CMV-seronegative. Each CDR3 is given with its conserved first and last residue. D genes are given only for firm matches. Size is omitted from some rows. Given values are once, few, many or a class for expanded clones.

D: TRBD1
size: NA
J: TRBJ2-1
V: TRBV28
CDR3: CASTSTGTGVNEQFF
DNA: TGTGCCAGCACCTCGACCGGGACAGGGGTAAATGAGCAGTTCTTC

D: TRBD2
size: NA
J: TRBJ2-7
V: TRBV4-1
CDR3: CASSQEGGLAGISYEQYF
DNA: TGCGCCAGCAGCCAAGAGGGGGGACTAGCGGGCATCTCCTACGAGCAGTACTTC

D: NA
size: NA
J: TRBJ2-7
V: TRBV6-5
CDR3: CASSYRAGSSYEQYF
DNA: TGTGCCAGCAGTTACCGGGCGGGCAGTTCCTACGAGCAGTACTTC

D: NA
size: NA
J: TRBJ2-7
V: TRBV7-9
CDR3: CASSPNTYEQYF
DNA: TGTGCCAGCAGCCCTAATACCTACGAGCAGTACTTC

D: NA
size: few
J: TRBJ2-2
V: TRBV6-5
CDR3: CASSYGQIGTGELFF
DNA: TGTGCCAGCAGTTACGGACAGATCGGCACCGGGGAGCTGTTTTTT

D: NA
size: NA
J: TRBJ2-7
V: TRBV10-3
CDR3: CAISDSPVADLNPYEQYF
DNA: TGTGCCATCAGTGACTCGCCCGTCGCGGATCTTAATCCTTACGAGCAGTACTTC

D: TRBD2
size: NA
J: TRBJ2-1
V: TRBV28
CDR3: CASSGRLAGEYNEQFF
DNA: TGTGCCAGCAGTGGGCGACTAGCGGGAGAGTACAATGAGCAGTTCTTC

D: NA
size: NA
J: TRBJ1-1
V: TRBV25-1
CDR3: CASSETIFPQRQRAFF
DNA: TGTGCCAGCAGTGAAACTATTTTCCCTCAGAGACAGCGAGCTTTCTTT

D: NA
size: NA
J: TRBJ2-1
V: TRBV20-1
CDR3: CSARGLWEQFF
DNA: TGCAGTGCTAGAGGGCTTTGGGAGCAGTTCTTC

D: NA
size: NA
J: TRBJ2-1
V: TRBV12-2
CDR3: CASRQIPGVDNEQFF
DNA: TGTGCAAGTCGTCAAATCCCCGGGGTGGACAATGAGCAGTTCTTC

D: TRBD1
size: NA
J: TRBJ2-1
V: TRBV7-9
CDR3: CASSTSGQGYEQFF
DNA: TGTGCCAGCAGCACTTCGGGACAGGGCTATGAGCAGTTCTTC

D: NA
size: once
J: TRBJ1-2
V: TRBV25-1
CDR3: CASSEWQTNYGYTF
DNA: TGTGCCAGCAGTGAATGGCAGACTAACTATGGCTACACCTTC

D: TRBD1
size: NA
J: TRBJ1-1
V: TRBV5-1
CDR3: CASSLNRGRGRGFF
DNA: TGCGCCAGCAGCTTGAACAGGGGGCGAGGAAGAGGTTTCTTT

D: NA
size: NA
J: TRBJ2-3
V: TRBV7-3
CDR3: CASSYYRASTDTQYF
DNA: TGTGCCAGCAGCTACTACCGAGCTAGCACAGATACGCAGTATTTT

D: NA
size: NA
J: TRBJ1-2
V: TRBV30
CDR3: CAWATDYSNYGYTF
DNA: TGTGCCTGGGCTACAGATTACTCTAACTATGGCTACACCTTC

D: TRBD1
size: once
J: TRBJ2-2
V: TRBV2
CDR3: CASSWDRGAGGELFF
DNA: TGTGCCAGCAGTTGGGACAGGGGAGCGGGCGGGGAGCTGTTTTTT

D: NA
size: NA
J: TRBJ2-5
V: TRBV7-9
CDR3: CSSSLWGEETQYF
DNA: TGTTCCAGCAGCTTGTGGGGCGAAGAGACCCAGTACTTC

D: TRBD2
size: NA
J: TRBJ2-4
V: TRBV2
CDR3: CASSPRLAGGPGNIQYF
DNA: TGTGCCAGCAGTCCCCGACTAGCGGGAGGTCCCGGGAACATTCAGTACTTC

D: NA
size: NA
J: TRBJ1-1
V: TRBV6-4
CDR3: CASSDSAGNTEAFF
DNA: TGTGCCAGCAGTGACTCCGCCGGGAACACTGAAGCTTTCTTT

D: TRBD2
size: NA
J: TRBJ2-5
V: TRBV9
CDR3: CASSVGASGGARETQYF
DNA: TGTGCCAGCAGCGTAGGGGCTAGCGGGGGGGCACGGGAGACCCAGTACTTC

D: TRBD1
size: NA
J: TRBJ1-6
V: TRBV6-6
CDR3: CASSYSRDRGPPLHF
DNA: TGTGCCAGCAGTTACTCGAGGGACAGGGGACCACCCCTCCACTTT

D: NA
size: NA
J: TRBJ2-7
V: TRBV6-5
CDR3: CASNIGDTSSYEQYF
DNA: TGTGCCAGCAATATTGGGGACACAAGCTCCTACGAGCAGTACTTC